The present entry profiles one T cell receptor beta chain with its context. What it binds is not known. Given a much more abundant clone one base away, this may be a read error. The sample comes from a study of glioma-infiltrating T cells. For the study at large: Glioblastomas were WHO grade IV, sampled at first diagnosis; low-grade were grade II.

CDR3 length: 13 residues. Trimming removed 5 bases from V and 6 bases from J, with 11 bases in between. From germline, CDR1 is MGHRA and CDR2 YSYEKL. Whole-study findings and limits: Patients with low tissue-blood divergence carried a signature set of shared blood CDR3 motifs. Non-neoplastic patients had below-expected tissue-blood divergence, while all gliomas exceeded expectation.

The iRepertoire nested amplicon-rescue multiplex PCR amplified TCR alpha and beta CDR3s from RNA. Tissue mRNA or PBMC total RNA, roughly 85-450 ng, went into one-step reverse transcription and amplification. MiXCR, applied by TCRdb to the multiplex PCR reads, yields one record per CDR3 protein. The sample lists roughly 350,000 distinct CDR3 sequences, around 45% occurring once. The source of this sequence is a human donor with low-grade glioma or glioblastoma, undergoing nonglioma brain surgery, or in good health (not recorded which). The sequenced sample consisted of glioma tissue, nonneoplastic brain tissue, or PBMCs (not recorded which). This rearrangement joins TRBV4-1 to TRBJ2-1, with D possibly TRBD1 on 5 matching bases. The CDR3 loop reads CASSSTACNEQFF. The CDR3 nucleotides read TGCGCCAGCAGCTCGACAGCCTGCAATGAGCAGTTCTTC.